These T cell receptor beta chains were read from a single sample in a study of pediatric ulcerative colitis. The data were produced by immunoSEQ multiplex PCR, yet TCRdb's version contains in-frame clones alone and is incomplete. The repertoire holds 60,000 or so clones, over 65% seen once, with 5% to 5.5% in the top ten. The sample consisted of blood. The receptors were gathered from a boy aged 5-17 years with moderate ulcerative colitis. Each CDR3 is given with its conserved first and last residue. Fields, in order: V gene, clone size, J gene, D gene, CDR3 DNA, CDR3 protein. D genes are given only for firm matches. Size is stated for part of the rows, as once, few or many counts, or as a class when the clone is expanded.

v_gene: TRBV11-3
abundance: .
j_gene: TRBJ2-7
d_gene: TRBD2
CDR3nt: TGTGCCAGCAGCTTTACGAGCGGGAGCCCCAACGAGCAGTACTTC
CDR3aa: CASSFTSGSPNEQYF

v_gene: TRBV6-1
abundance: .
j_gene: TRBJ2-2
d_gene: TRBD1
CDR3nt: TGTGCCAGCACGACGGGACAGGGGTACACCGGGGAGCTGTTTTTT
CDR3aa: CASTTGQGYTGELFF

v_gene: TRBV7-2
abundance: once
j_gene: TRBJ1-2
d_gene: .
CDR3nt: TGTGCCAGCAGCTTAGACGTTTTCGTCTATGGCTACACCTTC
CDR3aa: CASSLDVFVYGYTF

v_gene: TRBV5-1
abundance: .
j_gene: TRBJ1-2
d_gene: TRBD1
CDR3nt: TGCGCCAGCAGCTTGCAACAGGGGGTAGGTAGCTATGGCTACACCTTC
CDR3aa: CASSLQQGVGSYGYTF

v_gene: TRBV19
abundance: once
j_gene: TRBJ2-3
d_gene: TRBD1
CDR3nt: TGTGCCAGTGAGGACAGGGGGGCAGATACGCAGTATTTT
CDR3aa: CASEDRGADTQYF

v_gene: TRBV11-3
abundance: .
j_gene: TRBJ1-3
d_gene: .
CDR3nt: TGTGCCAGCAGCTACACACCGGCGGGGGACTCTGGAAACACCATATATTTT
CDR3aa: CASSYTPAGDSGNTIYF

v_gene: TRBV7-9
abundance: few
j_gene: TRBJ2-7
d_gene: .
CDR3nt: TGTGCCAGCAGCTTAGGGGCAGGGTTACTGTACGAGCAGTACTTC
CDR3aa: CASSLGAGLLYEQYF

v_gene: TRBV9
abundance: .
j_gene: TRBJ2-7
d_gene: .
CDR3nt: TGTGCCAGCAGCACCGAGTGGGTGTCCTACGAGCAGTACTTC
CDR3aa: CASSTEWVSYEQYF

v_gene: TRBV11-2
abundance: .
j_gene: TRBJ1-3
d_gene: .
CDR3nt: TGTGCCAGCAGCTTAGAAATGAAATCTGGAAACACCATATATTTT
CDR3aa: CASSLEMKSGNTIYF

v_gene: TRBV12-5
abundance: few
j_gene: TRBJ1-5
d_gene: .
CDR3nt: TGTGCTAGTGGTTTGGGGGAGCGACGCCAGCCCCAGCATTTT
CDR3aa: CASGLGERRQPQHF

v_gene: TRBV6-6
abundance: .
j_gene: TRBJ1-1
d_gene: .
CDR3nt: TGTGCCAGCAGTTACGGGCAGGGGCCCCTCGGTACTGAAGCTTTCTTT
CDR3aa: CASSYGQGPLGTEAFF

v_gene: TRBV7-3
abundance: .
j_gene: TRBJ2-7
d_gene: .
CDR3nt: TGTGCCAGCAGCCCCCGGCCTGGAAGCGAGCAGTACTTC
CDR3aa: CASSPRPGSEQYF

v_gene: TRBV19
abundance: .
j_gene: TRBJ2-1
d_gene: TRBD2
CDR3nt: TGTGCCAGTAGTATCTCGGTATCTGCTAGCGGGGCGATATACAATGAGCAGTTCTTC
CDR3aa: CASSISVSASGAIYNEQFF

v_gene: TRBV7-9
abundance: once
j_gene: TRBJ2-7
d_gene: TRBD1
CDR3nt: TGTGCCAGCAGCTTAATCGGACAGGCCTACGAGCAGTACTTC
CDR3aa: CASSLIGQAYEQYF

v_gene: TRBV7-2
abundance: .
j_gene: TRBJ2-7
d_gene: TRBD1
CDR3nt: TGTGCCAGCAGCTTAGCCCCCGGGACAGTATACGAGCAGTACTTC
CDR3aa: CASSLAPGTVYEQYF

v_gene: TRBV7-9
abundance: once
j_gene: TRBJ2-1
d_gene: .
CDR3nt: TGTGCCAGCAGCTCCAGGGGTGAGCAGTTCTTC
CDR3aa: CASSSRGEQFF

v_gene: TRBV5-1
abundance: .
j_gene: TRBJ2-3
d_gene: .
CDR3nt: TGCGCCAGCAACCTTGGGTCCTACACAGATACGCAGTATTTT
CDR3aa: CASNLGSYTDTQYF

v_gene: TRBV2
abundance: few
j_gene: TRBJ2-7
d_gene: .
CDR3nt: TGTGCCAGCAGTGAAGGGAACGAGCAGTACTTC
CDR3aa: CASSEGNEQYF

v_gene: TRBV5-1
abundance: .
j_gene: TRBJ2-1
d_gene: TRBD1
CDR3nt: TGCGCCAGCAGCAAGGGACAGGGTAATTTAGGACCCTACAATGAGCAGTTCTTC
CDR3aa: CASSKGQGNLGPYNEQFF

v_gene: TRBV11-2
abundance: .
j_gene: TRBJ2-1
d_gene: TRBD1
CDR3nt: TGTGCCAGCAGACTAGGGGGCGACCCATACAATGAGCAGTTCTTC
CDR3aa: CASRLGGDPYNEQFF

v_gene: TRBV10-3
abundance: .
j_gene: TRBJ2-1
d_gene: TRBD2
CDR3nt: TGTGCCATCAGCCAATTTAGCGGGGGGGGTTACAATGAGCAGTTCTTC
CDR3aa: CAISQFSGGGYNEQFF

v_gene: TRBV4-1
abundance: .
j_gene: TRBJ1-1
d_gene: .
CDR3nt: TGCGCCAGCAGCCTCCTCGGGGTACAGATCTACACTGAAGCTTTCTTT
CDR3aa: CASSLLGVQIYTEAFF

v_gene: TRBV6-1
abundance: .
j_gene: TRBJ1-4
d_gene: TRBD1
CDR3nt: TGTGCCAGCAGACCCCCGGGACAGCATGTTGAAAAACTGTTTTTT
CDR3aa: CASRPPGQHVEKLFF

v_gene: TRBV7-9
abundance: .
j_gene: TRBJ2-3
d_gene: TRBD1
CDR3nt: TGTGCCAGCAGCTTGACAGGGTCCTTGAGCACAGATACGCAGTATTTT
CDR3aa: CASSLTGSLSTDTQYF

v_gene: TRBV25-1
abundance: .
j_gene: TRBJ1-3
d_gene: .
CDR3nt: TGTGCCAGCAGTGAATATGGGGCCTCCTCTGGAAACACCATATATTTT
CDR3aa: CASSEYGASSGNTIYF

v_gene: TRBV7-8
abundance: .
j_gene: TRBJ1-1
d_gene: .
CDR3nt: TGTGCCAGCAGCTTAGGGGAGAGGGCCTTCCTTGGCACTGAAGCTTTCTTT
CDR3aa: CASSLGERAFLGTEAFF

v_gene: TRBV15
abundance: .
j_gene: TRBJ1-1
d_gene: .
CDR3nt: TGTGCCACCAGCAGAGAAGGGGGTGAAGCTTTCTTT
CDR3aa: CATSREGGEAFF

v_gene: TRBV5-5
abundance: .
j_gene: TRBJ2-7
d_gene: TRBD2
CDR3nt: TGTGCCAGCAGCCTCCGGACTAGCGGGGGTATCTACGAGCAGTACTTC
CDR3aa: CASSLRTSGGIYEQYF

v_gene: TRBV29-1
abundance: .
j_gene: TRBJ2-6
d_gene: .
CDR3nt: TGCAGCGTTGAAGCGGGGGACTCTGGGGCCAACGTCCTGACTTTC
CDR3aa: CSVEAGDSGANVLTF

v_gene: TRBV4-2
abundance: .
j_gene: TRBJ2-7
d_gene: .
CDR3nt: TGTGCCAGCAGCCCTCGACAGGCAGCATACGAGCAGTACTTC
CDR3aa: CASSPRQAAYEQYF

v_gene: TRBV5-7
abundance: once
j_gene: TRBJ2-7
d_gene: TRBD1
CDR3nt: TGTGCCAGCAGCTTGTGGTCCTCAGGACAGGGGTGTAAAGAGCAGTACTTC
CDR3aa: CASSLWSSGQGCKEQYF

v_gene: TRBV5-6
abundance: .
j_gene: TRBJ2-5
d_gene: TRBD2
CDR3nt: TGTGCCAGCAGCGCGGAGGCTAGCGGGGGGGACGAGACCCAGTACTTC
CDR3aa: CASSAEASGGDETQYF

v_gene: TRBV29-1
abundance: .
j_gene: TRBJ2-1
d_gene: .
CDR3nt: TGCAGCGTGGGGGTGCCCTTCGAGCAGTTCTTC
CDR3aa: CSVGVPFEQFF

v_gene: TRBV29-1
abundance: .
j_gene: TRBJ2-1
d_gene: TRBD2
CDR3nt: TGCAGCGTTGAAGACCGTCGACTAGCGGGAGGGCCCAATGAGCAGTTCTTC
CDR3aa: CSVEDRRLAGGPNEQFF

v_gene: TRBV4-1
abundance: .
j_gene: TRBJ2-7
d_gene: .
CDR3nt: TGCGCCAGCAGCCCTCCCCGGGATCGCTACGAGCAGTACTTC
CDR3aa: CASSPPRDRYEQYF

v_gene: TRBV14
abundance: .
j_gene: TRBJ2-1
d_gene: .
CDR3nt: TGTGCCAGCAGCCCATGGGCGGATTCTTGGGACAATGAGCAGTTCTTC
CDR3aa: CASSPWADSWDNEQFF

v_gene: TRBV9
abundance: .
j_gene: TRBJ2-7
d_gene: .
CDR3nt: TGTGCCAGCAGCGTAAGGACGGGACTGGGGCCTAGGGAGCAGTACTTC
CDR3aa: CASSVRTGLGPREQYF

v_gene: TRBV4-1
abundance: .
j_gene: TRBJ2-1
d_gene: TRBD2
CDR3nt: TGCGCCAGCAGCCAAGCGGGACTAGCGGGAGGGAGGGACACTGAGCAGTTCTTC
CDR3aa: CASSQAGLAGGRDTEQFF

v_gene: TRBV6-5
abundance: .
j_gene: TRBJ2-5
d_gene: TRBD1
CDR3nt: TGTGCCAGCAGTTACTCCGACAGGGGAGAGACCCAGTACTTC
CDR3aa: CASSYSDRGETQYF

v_gene: TRBV7-8
abundance: .
j_gene: TRBJ1-1
d_gene: .
CDR3nt: TGTGCCAGCAGCACCGACGGGAGGGGTGAAGCTTTCTTT
CDR3aa: CASSTDGRGEAFF

v_gene: TRBV7-9
abundance: once
j_gene: TRBJ1-6
d_gene: .
CDR3nt: TGTGCCAGCAGCCCTAGCCCCTGGACGTCCTATAATTCACCCCTCCACTTT
CDR3aa: CASSPSPWTSYNSPLHF

v_gene: TRBV4-2
abundance: .
j_gene: TRBJ2-2
d_gene: .
CDR3nt: TGTGCCAGCAGCCGGGAGAGGGAGGGGGCCGGGGAGCTGTTTTTT
CDR3aa: CASSREREGAGELFF

v_gene: TRBV19
abundance: .
j_gene: TRBJ2-3
d_gene: TRBD1
CDR3nt: TGTGCCAGTAGTGACAGGGGAAGCACAGATACGCAGTATTTT
CDR3aa: CASSDRGSTDTQYF

v_gene: TRBV18
abundance: .
j_gene: TRBJ1-1
d_gene: .
CDR3nt: TGTGCCAGCTCACCTGACATGAACACTGAAGCTTTCTTT
CDR3aa: CASSPDMNTEAFF

v_gene: TRBV7-8
abundance: .
j_gene: TRBJ1-1
d_gene: .
CDR3nt: TGTGCCAGCAGCTTAGGCCATGGGGGCACTGAAGCTTTCTTT
CDR3aa: CASSLGHGGTEAFF

v_gene: TRBV6-1
abundance: .
j_gene: TRBJ1-5
d_gene: TRBD1
CDR3nt: TGTGCCAGCACCCCAGGGGGCGCGGAGCAGCCCCAGCATTTT
CDR3aa: CASTPGGAEQPQHF

v_gene: TRBV6-5
abundance: .
j_gene: TRBJ2-2
d_gene: .
CDR3nt: TGTGCCAGCAAGGGGAGCACCGGGGAGCTGTTTTTT
CDR3aa: CASKGSTGELFF

v_gene: TRBV7-2
abundance: .
j_gene: TRBJ1-2
d_gene: .
CDR3nt: TGTGCCAGCAGCTTTTACAGGGACGGCTACACCTTC
CDR3aa: CASSFYRDGYTF

v_gene: TRBV7-9
abundance: .
j_gene: TRBJ1-1
d_gene: TRBD1
CDR3nt: TGTGCCAGCAGCAGGCCGGGACAGGTCACTGAAGCTTTCTTT
CDR3aa: CASSRPGQVTEAFF

v_gene: TRBV7-9
abundance: .
j_gene: TRBJ2-2
d_gene: .
CDR3nt: TGTGCCAGCAGCGCAGGACGTACTCTCAACACCGGGGAGCTGTTTTTT
CDR3aa: CASSAGRTLNTGELFF